This T cell receptor beta chain derives from a study of blood T cells in healthy people across ages. For the second PCR, which ran for about 7 to 12 cycles, a sample-barcoded 5' primer and a J-beta primer mix were used. TCRdb passed the 5' RACE reads through MiXCR, listing each CDR3 protein once. The sample carries approximately 810,000 distinct CDR3 sequences, roughly 34% recorded once. V trimming: 3 bases; J trimming: 11 bases; junction bases outside the gene matches: 14. The CDR3 contains 15 residues. Every donor provided 8.5 to 10 milliliters of peripheral blood. The TCR sequence derives from a man aged 18 to 30 in good health. The J gene is TRBJ2-5, the V gene TRBV12-3 or TRBV12-4, with 8 bases that match TRBD2. The source material was blood. The CDR3 sequence: CASSFSGGTPNEQYF. CDR3 bases: TGTGCCAGCAGTTTTTCGGGGGGGACCCCCAATGAGCAGTACTTC.